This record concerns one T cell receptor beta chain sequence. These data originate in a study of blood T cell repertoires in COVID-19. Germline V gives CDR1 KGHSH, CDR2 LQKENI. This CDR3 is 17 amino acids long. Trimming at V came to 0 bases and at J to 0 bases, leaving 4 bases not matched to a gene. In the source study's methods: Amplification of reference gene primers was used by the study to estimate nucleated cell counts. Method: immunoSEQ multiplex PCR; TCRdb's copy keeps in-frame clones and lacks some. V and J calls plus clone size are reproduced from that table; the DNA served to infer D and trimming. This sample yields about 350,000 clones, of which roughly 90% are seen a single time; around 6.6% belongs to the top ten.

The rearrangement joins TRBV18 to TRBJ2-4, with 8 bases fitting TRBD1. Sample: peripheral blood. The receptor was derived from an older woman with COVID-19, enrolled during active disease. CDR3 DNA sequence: TGTGCCAGCTCACCACCGGACAGGGAAATAGCCAAAAACATTCAGTACTTC. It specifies CASSPPDREIAKNIQYF.